This TCR beta chain comes out of a study of cytomegalovirus exposure and HLA in healthy donors. The PCR used 60 Vbeta and 13 Jbeta primers. The assay was immunoSEQ multiplex PCR, and TCRdb's table has in-frame clones only and misses some. The sample has 140,000 or so clones, about 74% seen once. CDR1 is SGHDT, CDR2 YYEEEE, per germline. CDR3 length: 15 amino acids. V was shortened by 3 bases and J by 4 bases, with 14 bases between the two germline ends. Sequenced material: PBMCs. The receptor comes from a young man in good health and CMV-seropositive. The rearrangement joins TRBV5-6 to TRBJ1-5; weak D call: TRBD1 (5 bases). The CDR3 nucleotides are TGTGCCAGCAGCTATTACGACAGAAAGAATCAGCCCCAGCATTTT. Protein product: CASSYYDRKNQPQHF.